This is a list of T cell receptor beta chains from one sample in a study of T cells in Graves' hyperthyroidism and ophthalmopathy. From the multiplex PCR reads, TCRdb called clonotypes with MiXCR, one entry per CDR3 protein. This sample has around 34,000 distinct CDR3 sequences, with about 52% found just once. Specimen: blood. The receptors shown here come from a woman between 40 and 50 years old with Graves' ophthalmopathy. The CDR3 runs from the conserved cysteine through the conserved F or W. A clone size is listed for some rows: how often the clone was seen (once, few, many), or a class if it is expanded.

CDR3: CASSFSGTGGAGYTF
size: many
J: TRBJ1-2
V: TRBV6-2/TRBV6-3

CDR3: CASSPEGTAAYKQYF
size: -
J: TRBJ2-7
V: TRBV4-1

CDR3: CSAREGGGANVLTF
size: -
J: TRBJ2-6
V: TRBV20-1

CDR3: CASSLAVREAEQFF
size: many
J: TRBJ2-1
V: TRBV11-2

CDR3: CASSYSSGTRETQYF
size: many
J: TRBJ2-5
V: TRBV6-5

CDR3: CASRGFGNQPQHF
size: -
J: TRBJ1-5
V: TRBV2

CDR3: CSAKGTSGSRSYEQYF
size: -
J: TRBJ2-7
V: TRBV20-1

CDR3: CASSPTSSGSGTDTQYF
size: -
J: TRBJ2-3
V: TRBV5-1

CDR3: CASSEEETQYF
size: many
J: TRBJ2-5
V: TRBV12-3/TRBV12-4

CDR3: CATSDSAGTNYNEQFF
size: many
J: TRBJ2-1
V: TRBV24-1

CDR3: CASSQGHSGNTEAFF
size: many
J: TRBJ1-1
V: TRBV4-1

CDR3: CASRLAGGPGELFF
size: -
J: TRBJ2-2
V: TRBV2

CDR3: CASSPGTSGGTQYF
size: many
J: TRBJ2-3
V: TRBV7-2

CDR3: CASSARDLEGEQYF
size: many
J: TRBJ2-7
V: TRBV9

CDR3: CASSRGTSRETQYF
size: many
J: TRBJ2-5
V: TRBV11-2

CDR3: CASSPRTGGSTGELFF
size: many
J: TRBJ2-2
V: TRBV7-9

CDR3: CASSLTNQPQQFF
size: -
J: TRBJ2-1
V: TRBV7-8

CDR3: CASSVAVWTDSTNEKLFF
size: -
J: TRBJ1-4
V: TRBV9

CDR3: CASSPGLAEPDTQYF
size: -
J: TRBJ2-3
V: TRBV2

CDR3: CASSRGEGVNEQYF
size: -
J: TRBJ2-7
V: TRBV11-3

CDR3: CASRLGAGNTIYF
size: many
J: TRBJ1-3
V: TRBV12-3/TRBV12-4

CDR3: CATWTGVNQPQHF
size: -
J: TRBJ1-5
V: TRBV10-3

CDR3: CASSVEGGSQPQHF
size: -
J: TRBJ1-5
V: TRBV9

CDR3: CASSQVGPPWTVNTGELFF
size: -
J: TRBJ2-2
V: TRBV3-1

CDR3: CASTVRGSRGTQYF
size: many
J: TRBJ2-5
V: TRBV12-3/TRBV12-4

CDR3: CASSPLRTSGTDTQYF
size: -
J: TRBJ2-3
V: TRBV7-2

CDR3: CASSLAWGRETQYF
size: -
J: TRBJ2-5
V: TRBV7-2

CDR3: CASSVLRQGEETQYF
size: many
J: TRBJ2-5
V: TRBV9

CDR3: CASSFWLAGVADTQYF
size: many
J: TRBJ2-3
V: TRBV5-4

CDR3: CAWNTGVSYEQYF
size: few
J: TRBJ2-7
V: TRBV30

CDR3: CASSLGRNNSPLHF
size: many
J: TRBJ1-6
V: TRBV5-4

CDR3: CASSLPGQETQYF
size: many
J: TRBJ2-5
V: TRBV5-4

CDR3: CASSTEFSSYEQYF
size: medium-sized
J: TRBJ2-7
V: TRBV19

CDR3: CASRTGTVNQPQHF
size: -
J: TRBJ1-5
V: TRBV2

CDR3: CASSLDANGYTF
size: once
J: TRBJ1-2
V: TRBV5-1

CDR3: CASSLRQGVTGELFF
size: many
J: TRBJ2-2
V: TRBV5-1

CDR3: CASSVGQGETQYF
size: -
J: TRBJ2-5
V: TRBV9

CDR3: CASSPLAGVTDTQYF
size: many
J: TRBJ2-3
V: TRBV4-1

CDR3: CASSPHRDREGTQYF
size: -
J: TRBJ2-5
V: TRBV9

CDR3: CASRSGQYTGELFF
size: many
J: TRBJ2-2
V: TRBV7-3

CDR3: CSVVGVAGGFLETQYF
size: few
J: TRBJ2-5
V: TRBV29-1

CDR3: CSARVVGITIYF
size: -
J: TRBJ1-3
V: TRBV20-1

CDR3: CASSLRADYSNQPQHF
size: many
J: TRBJ1-5
V: TRBV5-5

CDR3: CASGFRQLNYGYTF
size: many
J: TRBJ1-2
V: TRBV12-5

CDR3: CASSLGAGGTEAFF
size: medium-sized
J: TRBJ1-1
V: TRBV7-2

CDR3: CASSYTYGYTF
size: -
J: TRBJ1-2
V: TRBV2

CDR3: CSVDRGYEQYF
size: medium-sized
J: TRBJ2-7
V: TRBV29-1

CDR3: CASRLVGTQYF
size: -
J: TRBJ2-5
V: TRBV12-2

CDR3: CASNVRRAGNTIYF
size: -
J: TRBJ1-3
V: TRBV2

CDR3: CSVWRETQYF
size: -
J: TRBJ2-3
V: TRBV29-1